The subject of this entry is one T cell receptor beta chain. The CDR3 extends over 16 amino acids. Trimming took 4 bases from V and 9 from J; bases not matched to a gene: 12. Germline loops: CDR1 MNHEY, CDR2 SMNVEV (reference sequence). The sample originates from a study of shared clonotypes between healthy human individuals. Study at large: Every donor yielded three CD4 naive, three CD4 memory, two CD8 naive and one CD8 memory plate.

Repertoires were generated with immunoSEQ multiplex PCR, while TCRdb's copy carries only in-frame clones and drops some. The sample has about 2.3 million clones, 92% seen once; the top ten hold approximately 0.39%. The study separated CD4+ cells into CD45RA+ naive and CD45RA-negative memory subsets. This sequence joins TRBV27 and TRBJ1-6, with 7 bases that match TRBD1. Sequenced input: naive CD4+ T cells from PBMCs. Regarding subset: CD45RA+ positively selected. This TCR was sampled from a young man in good health. Some clones in this sample may be carry-over from other donors' samples. The CDR3 region is CASSSGQSRRVSPLHF. Written as DNA, the CDR3 is TGTGCCAGCAGTTCGGGACAGTCCCGGCGGGTTTCACCCCTCCACTTT.